A selection of T cell receptor beta chains follows, all from one sample in a study of beta chain features in type 1 diabetes. TCRdb keeps only in-frame clones here, not all; method: immunoSEQ multiplex PCR. This table holds 200,000 to 250,000 clones, 9.6% found once. Sequenced sample: naive CD4+ T cells from blood. The source of these receptors is a woman under 30 in good health. Each CDR3 is given with its conserved first and last residue. A D gene is named only where the DNA matches it firmly. Size is stated for part of the rows, as once, few or many counts, or as a class when the clone is expanded.

D gene,clone size,V gene,J gene,CDR3 protein,CDR3 DNA
TRBD2,.,TRBV5-6,TRBJ2-7,CASSFSREPREQYF,TGTGCCAGCAGCTTCTCGCGGGAGCCGCGGGAGCAGTACTTC
TRBD1,.,TRBV19,TRBJ1-6,CATKRGGWGYNSPLHF,TGTGCCACCAAGAGAGGGGGCTGGGGTTATAATTCACCCCTCCACTTT
.,few,TRBV5-6,TRBJ2-7,CASSSTLIHEQYF,TGTGCCAGCAGCTCGACTCTTATTCACGAGCAGTACTTC
TRBD1,few,TRBV29-1,TRBJ1-1,CSVTRGLGTEAFF,TGCAGCGTTACCAGGGGGCTGGGAACTGAAGCTTTCTTT
TRBD1,.,TRBV11-2,TRBJ1-5,CASSLDTGGNQPQHF,TGTGCCAGCAGCTTGGACACAGGGGGGAATCAGCCCCAGCATTTT
TRBD2,few,TRBV11-2,TRBJ2-1,CASSYSSGVPYNEQFF,TGTGCCAGCAGCTATTCTAGCGGGGTCCCCTACAATGAGCAGTTCTTC
TRBD2,.,TRBV7-9,TRBJ2-3,CASSWLAGGTDTQYF,TGTGCCAGCAGCTGGCTAGCGGGAGGCACAGATACGCAGTATTTT
.,few,TRBV5-1,TRBJ2-2,CASSLAGTNTGELFF,TGCGCCAGCAGCTTGGCAGGAACTAACACCGGGGAGCTGTTTTTT
TRBD2,many,TRBV7-2,TRBJ2-1,CASSLAGGAYNEQFF,TGTGCCAGCAGCTTAGCGGGAGGGGCCTACAATGAGCAGTTCTTC
TRBD1,.,TRBV29-1,TRBJ1-5,CSVSMTGGGQPQHF,TGCAGCGTTAGCATGACAGGGGGCGGGCAGCCCCAGCATTTT
.,many,TRBV9,TRBJ2-5,CASSVASQETQYF,TGTGCCAGCAGCGTAGCGAGTCAAGAGACCCAGTACTTC
TRBD1,few,TRBV5-4,TRBJ1-4,CASSRDRAEHLSEKLFF,TGTGCCAGCAGCCGCGACAGGGCCGAACACCTCAGCGAAAAACTGTTTTTT
.,few,TRBV7-2,TRBJ2-7,CASSAQGLAYEQYF,TGTGCCAGCAGCGCCCAGGGTCTGGCCTACGAGCAGTACTTC
.,.,TRBV5-1,TRBJ1-5,CASSLETGGPQHF,TGCGCCAGCAGCTTGGAAACCGGGGGGCCCCAGCATTTT
.,.,TRBV7-2,TRBJ1-3,CASSLAAGVRGNTIYF,TGTGCCAGCAGCTTAGCGGCAGGGGTCCGAGGAAACACCATATATTTT